One sample yielded the 13 T cell receptor beta chains listed below, sequenced in a study of blood T cell repertoires in COVID-19. Data came from immunoSEQ multiplex PCR; TCRdb stores just in-frame clones and leaves some out. The table records some 44,000 clones, roughly nine tenths of them present only once. The material sequenced was peripheral blood. The source is a man over 45 with active COVID-19.

The chain carries TRBV6-5 and TRBJ1-5, with 8 nucleotides matching TRBD1. Germline CDR1 is MNHEY and CDR2 is SVGAGI. There are 16 residues in the CDR3. V gave up 0 bases and J gave up 5 bases; unmatched junction bases: 6. In DNA form, the CDR3 reads TGTGCCAGCAGTTACTCGTCCAGGGGGCGACATCAGCCCCAGCATTTT. Translation gives CASSYSSRGRHQPQHF.

The rearrangement uses TRBV28 and TRBJ1-2; maybe TRBD1 (6 bases). Trimming removed 0 bases at V and 8 bases at J, with 16 bases between. The CDR3 has 15 residues. The germline CDR1 and CDR2 sequences are MDHEN and SYDVKM. The CDR3 DNA is TGTGCCAGCAGTTTATGGACGACAGGTTCCGGAGGCTACACCTTC. This sequence encodes CASSLWTTGSGGYTF.

This clone was observed a handful of times. CDR3: CASSLAGYANYEQYF. The CDR3 bases are TGCGCCAGCAGCTTGGCGGGATATGCCAATTACGAGCAGTACTTC. The genes are TRBV5-1 and TRBJ2-7; possible D gene TRBD2, 5 bases. The CDR3 covers 15 residues. CDR1 SGHRS and CDR2 YFSETQ come from the germline V gene. Trimming left V 0 bases short and J 4 bases short, with 14 bases between.

CDR3 in DNA: TGCGCCAGCAGCCCTAACACAGAGAACACTGAAGCTTTCTTT. This codes for CASSPNTENTEAFF. The rearrangement joins TRBV5-1 to TRBJ1-1; D unclear. V was cut by 4 bases and J by 1 base, with 11 bases left in between. The germline gives CDR1 SGHRS, CDR2 YFSETQ. The CDR3 has 14 residues.

This chain joins TRBV28 and TRBJ1-4, with a tentative D call TRBD1 (6 bases). CDR1 MDHEN and CDR2 SYDVKM come from the germline V gene. The CDR3 covers 15 residues. The V end was cut by 3 bases, the J end by 5 bases, with 13 bases between. CDR3 protein: CASSFSTGFNEKLFF. As DNA, the CDR3 is TGTGCCAGCAGTTTCTCGACAGGTTTCAATGAAAAACTGTTTTTT.

J is TRBJ2-7 and V is TRBV5-4; D gene uncertain. V lost 4 bases, J lost 9 bases, and 29 bases lay in between. The CDR3 has 17 residues. The germline V gene encodes CDR1 SGHNT and CDR2 YYREEE (reference sequence). CDR3 protein: CASSPSPLAENFRVQYF. The CDR3 DNA is TGTGCCAGCAGCCCGAGTCCTCTGGCGGAGAACTTTCGTGTGCAGTACTTC.

This chain joins TRBV6-5 and TRBJ2-3; D possibly corresponds to TRBD2 (7 bases). The length of the CDR3 is 14 residues. Trimming cost V 8 bases and J 7 bases, with 19 bases left between them. Germline CDR1 is MNHEY and CDR2 is SVGAGI. CDR3 in DNA: TGTGCCAGCTCAAAGGGGGGGACAATCAATACGCAGTATTTT. Translated: CASSKGGTINTQYF.

The chain links TRBV19 to TRBJ2-1; maybe TRBD2 (6 bases). This CDR3 is 15 amino acids long. The V gene lost 3 bases and the J gene lost 5 bases, with 14 bases spanning the gap. The germline V gene has CDR1 LNHDA and CDR2 SQIVND (reference sequence). This chain's CDR3 is CASSIRGITDNEQFF. The CDR3 nucleotides read TGTGCCAGTAGTATCCGGGGGATAACGGACAATGAGCAGTTCTTC.

This sequence joins TRBV28 and TRBJ2-5; 7 bases are shared with TRBD1. There are 15 residues in the CDR3. V lost 2 bases, J lost 5 bases, and 8 bases stayed unmatched. Germline V gives CDR1 MDHEN, CDR2 SYDVKM. The CDR3 DNA reads as TGTGCCAGCAGTTTAGACAGGGCTCTCTGGGAGACCCAGTACTTC. This translates into CASSLDRALWETQYF.

The rearrangement joins TRBV19 to TRBJ2-7, with D perhaps TRBD2 (5 bases). Looked up from germline, CDR1 is LNHDA and CDR2 is SQIVND (reference sequence). Trimming removed 1 base from V and 2 bases from J, with 12 bases in between. This CDR3 region has 15 residues. The CDR3 DNA is TGTGCCAGTAGTATAGGTGGCACCGGGGCCTACGAGCAGTACTTC. Its translation is CASSIGGTGAYEQYF. Variable domain in full (rest from reference TRBV19 and TRBJ2-7): DGGITQSPKYLFRKEGQNVTLSCEQNLNHDAMYWYRQDPGQGLRLIYYSQIVNDFQKGDIAEGYSVSREKKESFPLTVTSAQKNPTAFYLCASSIGGTGAYEQYFGPGTRLTVT.

The chain joins TRBV19 to TRBJ2-7; possible D gene TRBD2, 5 bases. The CDR3 runs 14 residues. Germline V gene lookup returns CDR1 LNHDA and CDR2 SQIVND (reference sequence). The V end was cut by 5 bases, the J end by 5 bases, with 16 bases between. As DNA, the CDR3 is TGTGCCAGTAGTCCCCTAACATCCGGGGACGAGCAGTACTTC. This encodes CASSPLTSGDEQYF.

In DNA, the CDR3 is TGTGCCAGCAGTTTCCCCTCCGGCCTAGTGGACACTGAAGCTTTCTTT. Protein product: CASSFPSGLVDTEAFF. The chain employs TRBV28 and TRBJ1-1; D is undetermined. V dropped 3 bases and J dropped 3 bases, with 17 bases sitting between them. The CDR3 is made up of 16 amino acids. CDR1 is MDHEN and CDR2 is SYDVKM in the germline V gene.

CDR3 in DNA: TGTGCCACCAGTGGAGGGAAAGGAGCCACGTATGGCTACACCTTC. Translating gives CATSGGKGATYGYTF. V gene TRBV24-1 combines with J gene TRBJ1-2; D call uncertain. Germline V gives CDR1 KGHDR, CDR2 SFDVKD. The CDR3 has 15 residues. V was clipped by 5 bases and J by 5 bases, with 17 bases between them.